Following are 11 T cell receptor beta chains from one sample sequenced in a study of T cell responses to AZD1222 COVID-19 vaccine. Libraries were prepared by immunoSEQ multiplex PCR; TCRdb keeps only in-frame clonotypes and omits some of them. The sample consists of 150,000 to 200,000 clones, over 75% of them appearing once. Sequencing used peripheral blood, obtained on day 0 of AZD1222 vaccination. The receptors originated from an adult in good health.

The chain is built from TRBV19 and TRBJ2-4; TRBD2 is a possible D gene (5 bases). Trimming left V 3 bases short and J 0 bases short, with 15 bases between. The length of the CDR3 is 17 residues. In germline, CDR1 is LNHDA, CDR2 SQIVND (reference sequence). The CDR3 loop is CASSIGEGLLAKNIQYF. The CDR3 DNA follows: TGTGCCAGTAGTATCGGTGAGGGTCTCCTAGCCAAAAACATTCAGTACTTC.

This clone was recorded only once. This chain links TRBV12-5 with TRBJ2-5; TRBD1 might be the D (5 bases). Per germline, CDR1 LGHNT and CDR2 FRNRAP. This CDR3 is built from 13 residues. Trimming left V 6 bases short and J 0 bases short, with 8 bases between. CDR3 in amino acids: CASGNRNQETQYF. In DNA, the CDR3 is TGTGCTAGTGGGAACAGGAACCAAGAGACCCAGTACTTC.

V is TRBV18 and J is TRBJ2-3; 9 bases are a match to TRBD2. J lost 2 bases, V lost 6 bases, and 3 bases had no gene match. The CDR3 totals 14 residues. Germline CDR1 and CDR2: KGHSH and LQKENI. The DNA for the CDR3 is TGTGCCAGCTCGCCTAGCGGGGTCACAGATACGCAGTATTTT. Amino acids: CASSPSGVTDTQYF.

This clone was detected only a few times. The chain is built from TRBV24-1 and TRBJ2-7; 12 bases line up with TRBD2. Per the germline V gene, CDR1 is KGHDR and CDR2 is SFDVKD. CDR3 length: 14 amino acids. The V segment lost 10 bases and the J segment 2 bases; nucleotides outside the gene matches: 5. CDR3 loop: CATGGLAGPYEQYF. CDR3 sequence (DNA): TGTGCCACGGGCGGACTAGCGGGGCCCTACGAGCAGTACTTC.

This clone was seen a single time. The J gene is TRBJ2-3, the V gene TRBV27; D is possibly TRBD2 (5 bases). With 3 bases removed from V and 4 bases from J, the gap between germline ends came to 20 bases. The germline V gene encodes CDR1 MNHEY and CDR2 SMNVEV (reference sequence). The CDR3 runs 17 residues. CDR3 region: CASSFEGLLGSADTQYF. CDR3 DNA sequence: TGTGCCAGCAGTTTTGAGGGTCTCCTAGGGTCCGCAGATACGCAGTATTTT.

The chain carries TRBV20-1 and TRBJ1-5; TRBD1 is a possible D gene (5 bases). The V gene's germline CDR1 is DFQATT and CDR2 SNEGSKA (reference sequence). Trimming pared 3 bases from V and 0 bases from J, leaving 15 bases between. The CDR3 is 16 amino acids. The CDR3 spells CSASEQVWNSNQPQHF. In nucleotides, the CDR3 is TGCAGTGCTAGTGAACAGGTATGGAATAGCAATCAGCCCCAGCATTTT.

The rearrangement joins TRBV7-9 to TRBJ1-4; unclear D gene. V shed 1 base and J shed 7 bases, with 13 bases lying between them. This CDR3 is 15 amino acids long. Germline V lookup: CDR1 SEHNR, CDR2 FQNEAQ (reference sequence). This CDR3 is CASSLVSGSPEKLFF. The CDR3 nucleotides read TGTGCCAGCAGCTTAGTATCGGGAAGCCCTGAAAAACTGTTTTTT.

The V and J genes are TRBV7-2 and TRBJ2-5, with 8 bases identical to TRBD1. Germline CDR1 and CDR2: SGHTA and FQGNSA. The CDR3 runs to 17 residues. The ends lost 5 bases at V and 2 bases at J; junction bases unmatched: 13. The CDR3 region is CASSQLPKQGEQETQYF. In DNA form, the CDR3 reads TGTGCCAGCAGCCAGCTGCCAAAACAGGGGGAGCAAGAGACCCAGTACTTC.

This chain connects TRBV27 to TRBJ2-3; possibly TRBD2 for D (5 bases). Trimming took 6 bases from V and 6 from J, leaving 10 bases between them. Per the germline V gene, CDR1 is MNHEY and CDR2 is SMNVEV (reference sequence). This CDR3 comprises 12 residues. CDR3 DNA: TGTGCCAGCAGCCGGGGTTTGGATACGCAGTATTTT. Protein: CASSRGLDTQYF.

The chain links TRBV5-8 to TRBJ1-2; D gene unclear. Germline assignment: CDR1 SGHTS and CDR2 YDEGEE. CDR3 length: 16 residues. Trimming stripped 5 bases from V and 4 bases from J, with 21 bases between. CDR3 coding DNA: TGTGCCAGCAGGGCGCCAGAGGGCCAACTCCTCTATGGCTACACCTTC. Protein: CASRAPEGQLLYGYTF.

V is TRBV7-9 and J is TRBJ1-5; D remains unclear. The V end lost 2 bases, the J end lost 2 bases, and 13 bases lay between the germline ends. Germline CDR1 is SEHNR and CDR2 is FQNEAQ (reference sequence). This CDR3 has 16 residues. The CDR3: CASSLRSTDGNQPQHF. The CDR3 region has the DNA TGTGCCAGCAGCTTACGGTCGACGGATGGCAATCAGCCCCAGCATTTT.